The present T cell receptor beta chain was sequenced within a study of cytomegalovirus exposure and HLA in healthy donors. Regarding the study as a whole: The finding came from a later analysis; first-cohort TCR clusters tended to co-occur in the roughly 110 validation repertoires.

With 1 base removed from V and 0 bases from J, the gap between germline ends came to 16 bases. CDR3 length: 18 residues. The germline gives CDR1 MDHEN, CDR2 SYDVKM. As concerns this clone: Its antigen remains unknown.

Measured with immunoSEQ multiplex PCR; TCRdb has only the in-frame clones, and not every one. The data contain around 300,000 clones, 80% to 90% of them seen just once; the ten biggest clones take up about 1%. This chain connects TRBV28 to TRBJ1-3; D remains ambiguous. The receptor was derived from a woman aged 18-30 years in good health and CMV-seronegative. The sequencing sample was made of PBMCs. CDR3 residues: CASSLSPSRRSSGNTIYF. CDR3 coding DNA: TGTGCCAGCAGTTTATCCCCCTCGAGGAGGAGCTCTGGAAACACCATATATTTT.